The sample holds many counts of the clone carrying this T cell receptor beta chain. The J segment lost 0 bases and the V segment lost 4 bases, leaving 2 bases of the junction unmatched. The CDR3 is made up of 14 amino acids. CDR1 and CDR2 from the germline V gene are SGHVS and FQNEAQ. Using its own MiXCR run on the reads, TCRdb lists one record per CDR3 protein. Here the sample spans 400,000 to 550,000 distinct CDR3 sequences, 10% to 12% being singletons. This sample is drawn from a study of T cell repertoires in cytomegalovirus infection. This receptor was obtained from a human donor in good health (CMV status not recorded). Some clones in this sample may be carry-over from other donors' samples. Source material: PBMCs. The gene calls are TRBV7-8 and TRBJ1-1, with 7 positions matching TRBD1. CDR3 sequence (DNA): TGTGCCAGCAGCTACGGACAGGTGAACACTGAAGCTTTCTTT. This codes for CASSYGQVNTEAFF.